This TCR beta chain stems from a study of blood T cells in healthy people across ages. Study-level findings and limits: Fewer expanded clones and more diversity marked long-lived versus aged donors.

It was with a sample-barcoded 5' primer and a J-beta primer mix that a second PCR of roughly 7 to 12 cycles was run. A minimum of 2.5 million CDR3-containing paired-end reads was obtained for each sample. TCRdb analysed the 5' RACE reads with MiXCR anew, one entry per CDR3 protein. The sample lists approximately 880,000 distinct CDR3 sequences, around 46% seen once, with around an eighth in the top ten. This clonotype turned up a few times. The antigen is unknown. Donors were healthy Caucasian individuals from Russia aged roughly 6 to 90. This TCR was recovered from a man aged 25 to 45 in good health. Sequencing used blood.

The CDR3 DNA sequence: TGTGCCAGCAGCCAAGAAGGGCTAGCCGAGACCCAGTACTTC. Amino acids: CASSQEGLAETQYF. The chain is built from TRBV3-1 and TRBJ2-5; D might be TRBD2 (5 bases). The length of the CDR3 is 14 residues. V shed 0 bases and J shed 5 bases, with 10 bases lying between them. Germline-derived CDR1 and CDR2 are LGHDT and YNNKEL (reference sequence).